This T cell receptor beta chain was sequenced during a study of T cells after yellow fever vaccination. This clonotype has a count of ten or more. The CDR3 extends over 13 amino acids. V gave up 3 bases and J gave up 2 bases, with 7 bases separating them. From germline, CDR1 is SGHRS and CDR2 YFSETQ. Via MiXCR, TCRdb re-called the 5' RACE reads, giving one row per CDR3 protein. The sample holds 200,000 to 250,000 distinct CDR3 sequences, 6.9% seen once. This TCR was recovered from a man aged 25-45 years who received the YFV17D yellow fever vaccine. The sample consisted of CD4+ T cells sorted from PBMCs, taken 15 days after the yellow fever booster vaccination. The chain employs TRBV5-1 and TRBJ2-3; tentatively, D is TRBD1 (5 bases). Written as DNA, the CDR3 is TGCGCCAGCAGCTCCAGGGTCACAGATACGCAGTATTTT. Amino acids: CASSSRVTDTQYF.